Listed below are T cell receptor beta chains from one sample, sequenced in a study of blood T cells in healthy people across ages. Via MiXCR, TCRdb re-called the 5' RACE reads, giving one row per CDR3 protein. The repertoire holds approximately 900,000 distinct CDR3 sequences, with around 46% as singletons. The sample comprised blood. The source is a man aged 25 to 40 in good health. Both conserved end residues are part of each CDR3. The D gene is left open where the match is weak. Rows give clone size only sometimes, using once, few, many, or a class for an expanded clone.

abundance	v_gene	j_gene	len	d_gene	CDR3aa	CDR3nt
.	TRBV20-1	TRBJ2-1	16	.	CSAPTTGLSSYNEQFF	TGCAGTGCTCCTACTACCGGTCTGAGCTCCTACAATGAGCAGTTCTTC
.	TRBV4-1	TRBJ2-7	14	.	CASSQPTTGSEQYF	TGCGCCAGCAGCCAACCTACAACAGGGAGCGAGCAGTACTTC
.	TRBV6-5	TRBJ2-7	16	.	CASSYSRGQSSYEQYF	TGTGCCAGCAGTTACAGCCGGGGCCAGAGCTCCTACGAGCAGTACTTC
.	TRBV4-2	TRBJ2-7	13	.	CASSQDGGSEQYF	TGTGCCAGCAGCCAAGATGGCGGTTCCGAGCAGTACTTC
few	TRBV4-3	TRBJ2-4	20	TRBD2	CASSQDLSGGRGLTKNIQYF	TGCGCCAGCAGCCAAGACCTTAGCGGGGGCCGGGGTCTAACCAAAAACATTCAGTACTTC
.	TRBV18	TRBJ2-1	16	.	CAGSPQVGGPSNEQFF	TGTGCCGGCTCACCACAAGTGGGGGGCCCAAGTAATGAGCAGTTCTTC
few	TRBV29-1	TRBJ2-1	14	.	CSVPPDRGGNEQFF	TGCAGCGTTCCCCCGGACCGAGGTGGCAATGAGCAGTTCTTC
few	TRBV6-5	TRBJ1-2	15	.	CASSYIPTGSYGYTF	TGTGCCAGCAGTTACATACCGACCGGGAGTTATGGCTACACCTTC
.	TRBV28	TRBJ1-6	15	TRBD1	CASSSYGQGNSPLHF	TGTGCCAGCAGTTCCTACGGACAGGGCAATTCACCCCTCCACTTT
once	TRBV7-2	TRBJ2-7	15	.	CASSPPGGLAYEQYF	TGTGCCAGCAGCCCCCCTGGTGGGTTGGCCTACGAGCAGTACTTC
.	TRBV12-3/TRBV12-4	TRBJ2-1	18	TRBD2	CASSLRPSGVLSYNEQFF	TGTGCCAGCAGTCTTAGGCCTAGCGGGGTACTTTCCTACAATGAGCAGTTCTTC
.	TRBV3-1	TRBJ2-1	15	TRBD1	CASSQDAGGGNEQFF	TGTGCCAGCAGCCAAGATGCAGGGGGCGGGAATGAGCAGTTCTTC
once	TRBV9	TRBJ2-6	15	.	CASSVVGGGANILTF	TGTGCCAGCAGCGTAGTGGGAGGTGGGGCCAACATCCTGACTTTC
few	TRBV7-9	TRBJ1-6	15	.	CASSLHDRPNSPLHF	TGTGCCAGCAGCTTACATGACAGACCAAATTCACCCCTCCACTTT
once	TRBV7-9	TRBJ1-1	10	.	CASRGGEAFF	TGTGCCAGCAGGGGGGGGGAAGCTTTCTTT
few	TRBV7-2	TRBJ2-1	11	.	CASSPDAEQFF	TGTGCCAGCAGCCCCGACGCTGAGCAGTTCTTC
.	TRBV9	TRBJ2-1	15	.	CASNAGGQTYNEQFF	TGTGCCAGCAACGCCGGGGGACAGACATACAATGAGCAGTTCTTC
few	TRBV25-1	TRBJ2-1	14	.	CASSEGDRHNEQFF	TGTGCCAGCAGTGAAGGAGACAGACACAATGAGCAGTTCTTC
.	TRBV5-1	TRBJ2-7	14	TRBD1	CASSLGTGPHEQYF	TGCGCCAGCAGCTTGGGGACAGGGCCCCACGAGCAGTACTTC
.	TRBV4-3	TRBJ1-2	15	.	CASSQDGGGGYGYTF	TGCGCCAGCAGCCAAGATGGGGGGGGCGGCTATGGCTACACCTTC
.	TRBV4-1	TRBJ1-6	15	TRBD1	CASSQEGQYNSPLHF	TGCGCCAGCAGCCAAGAGGGACAGTATAATTCACCCCTCCACTTT
few	TRBV28	TRBJ2-7	14	TRBD1	CASSLLGQTYEQYF	TGTGCCAGCAGTCTCTTGGGACAGACCTACGAGCAGTACTTC
.	TRBV5-1	TRBJ2-5	15	TRBD1	CASSLEGQSFETQYF	TGCGCCAGCAGCTTGGAGGGACAGTCTTTCGAGACCCAGTACTTC
many	TRBV7-2	TRBJ2-4	14	.	CASSLQGAKNIQYF	TGTGCCAGCAGCTTACAGGGGGCCAAAAACATTCAGTACTTC
.	TRBV12-3/TRBV12-4	TRBJ2-3	14	.	CASSLSMGADTQYF	TGTGCCAGCAGTTTAAGTATGGGGGCAGATACGCAGTATTTT
few	TRBV10-3	TRBJ1-5	16	.	CAISESGPNSNQPQHF	TGTGCCATCAGTGAGTCGGGGCCTAATAGCAATCAGCCCCAGCATTTT
.	TRBV7-9	TRBJ1-4	12	.	CASRPQLEKLFF	TGTGCCAGCAGACCACAGCTCGAAAAACTGTTTTTT
.	TRBV15	TRBJ1-1	14	.	CATSPGAGDTEAFF	TGTGCCACCAGCCCCGGTGCTGGGGACACTGAAGCTTTCTTT
once	TRBV12-3/TRBV12-4	TRBJ2-3	14	.	CASSLGTRTDTQYF	TGTGCCAGCAGTTTAGGGACTCGCACAGATACGCAGTATTTT
few	TRBV7-2	TRBJ1-4	15	.	CASSLGSSEREKLFF	TGTGCCAGCAGCTTAGGATCGTCAGAGAGAGAAAAACTGTTTTTT
few	TRBV18	TRBJ2-5	13	TRBD1	CASSQGTAETQYF	TGTGCCAGCTCACAAGGGACAGCGGAGACCCAGTACTTC
.	TRBV3-1	TRBJ2-4	16	.	CASSQDGGLAKNIQYF	TGTGCCAGCAGCCAAGACGGGGGACTAGCCAAAAACATTCAGTACTTC
.	TRBV12-3/TRBV12-4	TRBJ1-2	14	.	CASSSGLPPYGYTF	TGTGCCAGCAGCAGCGGACTGCCCCCCTATGGCTACACCTTC
few	TRBV28	TRBJ1-1	14	.	CATASGVGNTEAFF	TGTGCCACCGCCTCAGGTGTGGGGAACACTGAAGCTTTCTTT
.	TRBV20-1	TRBJ1-5	13	.	CSARAPGNQPQHF	TGCAGTGCTAGAGCCCCCGGCAATCAGCCCCAGCATTTT